Many counts were recorded for the clone carrying this T cell receptor (beta chain). Its antigen is currently unknown. The trim removed 4 bases at V and 3 bases at J, leaving 5 bases unmatched. Germline CDR1 and CDR2: SEHNR and FQNEAQ (reference sequence). This CDR3 has 15 residues. TCRdb redid the calling of the 5' RACE reads with MiXCR, one entry per CDR3 protein. The data show 150,000 or so distinct CDR3 sequences, under 4.5% seen once. These data come from a study of identical twins. Study-level results: Compared with unrelated sharing, twin-shared out-of-frame alpha sequences had more low-probability sequences. Fewer insertions were carried by abundant cord blood beta clonotypes, but none was seen in memory repertoires. With beta out-of-frame sequences, excess sharing by twins was weaker. Zero-insertion results could be subject to partial confounding by invariant MAIT and iNKT cells.

The clonotype was recovered from a man between 18 and 29 years old in good health. The rearrangement uses TRBV7-9 and TRBJ2-7, with 11 bases that match TRBD2. Sequencing used memory T cells sorted from blood. CDR3 sequence (DNA): TGTGCCAGCAGCTCACGGGGGACTAGCGGCTACGAGCAGTACTTC. This codes for CASSSRGTSGYEQYF.